This is a list of T cell receptor beta chains from one sample in a study of T cell changes during pregnancy in multiple sclerosis. Measured with immunoSEQ multiplex PCR; TCRdb has only the in-frame clones, and not every one. The top ten hold roughly 0.77% of the sample, which has about 97,000 clones, approximately 90% seen once. This specimen was peripheral blood, taken in the second trimester of pregnancy. Source of these receptors: a female donor in good health, enrolled as a control in a pregnancy study. The CDR3 runs from the conserved cysteine through the conserved F or W. The order of the fields is CDR3 protein, CDR3 DNA, D gene, clone size, J gene, V gene. A D gene is named only where the DNA matches it firmly. Size is stated for part of the rows, as once, few or many counts, or as a class when the clone is expanded.

CDR3aa: CASSQGAGVVAKNIQYF; CDR3nt: TGCGCCAGCAGCCAAGGGGCAGGGGTAGTAGCCAAAAACATTCAGTACTTC; d_gene: .; abundance: .; j_gene: TRBJ2-4; v_gene: TRBV4-3
CDR3aa: CASSQVAGYQETQYF; CDR3nt: TGCGCCAGCAGCCAAGTAGCGGGTTACCAAGAGACCCAGTACTTC; d_gene: TRBD2; abundance: .; j_gene: TRBJ2-5; v_gene: TRBV4-3
CDR3aa: CASSDNRINGYTF; CDR3nt: TGTGCCAGCAGTGATAACAGGATCAATGGCTACACCTTC; d_gene: .; abundance: .; j_gene: TRBJ1-2; v_gene: TRBV6-1
CDR3aa: CASSSGGLAKNIQYF; CDR3nt: TGTGCCAGCAGCTCAGGGGGCTTGGCCAAAAACATTCAGTACTTC; d_gene: TRBD1; abundance: .; j_gene: TRBJ2-4; v_gene: TRBV6-5
CDR3aa: CASTHGTGTYEQYF; CDR3nt: TGTGCCAGCACCCACGGGACAGGGACGTACGAGCAGTACTTC; d_gene: TRBD1; abundance: medium-sized; j_gene: TRBJ2-7; v_gene: TRBV7-9
CDR3aa: CASSLAGESNSPLHF; CDR3nt: TGCGCCAGCAGCTTGGCCGGGGAAAGTAATTCACCCCTCCACTTT; d_gene: .; abundance: .; j_gene: TRBJ1-6; v_gene: TRBV5-1
CDR3aa: CASSSPGTSNEKLFF; CDR3nt: TGTGCCAGCAGCTCCCCGGGGACTTCTAATGAAAAACTGTTTTTT; d_gene: .; abundance: .; j_gene: TRBJ1-4; v_gene: TRBV5-6
CDR3aa: CASSYPGLAGMEQFF; CDR3nt: TGTGCCAGCAGTTACCCTGGACTAGCGGGTATGGAACAGTTCTTC; d_gene: TRBD2; abundance: .; j_gene: TRBJ2-1; v_gene: TRBV6-5
CDR3aa: CASSTGRRGGVSYTF; CDR3nt: TGTGCCAGTAGTACAGGCCGTCGGGGGGGAGTCAGCTACACCTTC; d_gene: .; abundance: .; j_gene: TRBJ1-2; v_gene: TRBV19
CDR3aa: CASSGWRGLVHEQYF; CDR3nt: TGTGCCAGCAGTGGGTGGCGGGGGCTAGTACACGAGCAGTACTTC; d_gene: .; abundance: .; j_gene: TRBJ2-7; v_gene: TRBV6-1
CDR3aa: CASSTGRTNEKLFF; CDR3nt: TGTGCCAGTAGCACAGGGCGGACTAATGAAAAACTGTTTTTT; d_gene: .; abundance: once; j_gene: TRBJ1-4; v_gene: TRBV19
CDR3aa: CAWSGGLAGAEDTQYF; CDR3nt: TGTGCCTGGAGTGGGGGACTAGCGGGAGCTGAAGATACGCAGTATTTT; d_gene: TRBD2; abundance: .; j_gene: TRBJ2-3; v_gene: TRBV30
CDR3aa: CASSEDRGHTQYF; CDR3nt: TGTGCCAGCAGTGAGGACAGGGGTCATACGCAGTATTTT; d_gene: TRBD1; abundance: .; j_gene: TRBJ2-3; v_gene: TRBV6-1
CDR3aa: CASSLGQGGTAFF; CDR3nt: TGTGCCAGCAGCTTAGGCCAGGGGGGAACAGCTTTCTTT; d_gene: TRBD1; abundance: .; j_gene: TRBJ1-1; v_gene: TRBV11-3
CDR3aa: CASSVTEDQETQYF; CDR3nt: TGTGCCAGCAGTGTGACAGAGGATCAAGAGACCCAGTACTTC; d_gene: .; abundance: .; j_gene: TRBJ2-5; v_gene: TRBV25-1
CDR3aa: CAISAQQNTGELFF; CDR3nt: TGTGCCATCAGTGCGCAACAGAACACCGGGGAGCTGTTTTTT; d_gene: .; abundance: .; j_gene: TRBJ2-2; v_gene: TRBV10-3
CDR3aa: CASLNRGSTEAFF; CDR3nt: TGTGCCAGCCTGAACAGGGGGTCCACTGAAGCTTTCTTT; d_gene: TRBD1; abundance: .; j_gene: TRBJ1-1; v_gene: TRBV6-6
CDR3aa: CASSLWIAGHAYEQYF; CDR3nt: TGTGCCAGCAGTTTATGGATAGCGGGTCATGCCTACGAGCAGTACTTC; d_gene: TRBD2; abundance: .; j_gene: TRBJ2-7; v_gene: TRBV27
CDR3aa: CASMGQYTEAFF; CDR3nt: TGTGCCAGTATGGGGCAGTACACTGAAGCTTTCTTT; d_gene: .; abundance: .; j_gene: TRBJ1-1; v_gene: TRBV19
CDR3aa: CASSYLTRGRRTEAFF; CDR3nt: TGTGCCAGCAGTTATCTGACCAGGGGGCGACGGACTGAAGCTTTCTTT; d_gene: TRBD1; abundance: .; j_gene: TRBJ1-1; v_gene: TRBV6-5
CDR3aa: CASSSGTGFRDGYTF; CDR3nt: TGTGCCAGCAGTTCCGGGACAGGGTTCAGGGATGGCTACACCTTC; d_gene: TRBD1; abundance: .; j_gene: TRBJ1-2; v_gene: TRBV6-5
CDR3aa: CASSIGQTSGNTIYF; CDR3nt: TGTGCCAGTAGTATCGGACAGACCTCTGGAAACACCATATATTTT; d_gene: .; abundance: once; j_gene: TRBJ1-3; v_gene: TRBV19
CDR3aa: CASSFTPTGELFF; CDR3nt: TGTGCCAGCAGCTTCACTCCCACCGGGGAGCTGTTTTTT; d_gene: .; abundance: .; j_gene: TRBJ2-2; v_gene: TRBV11-3
CDR3aa: CASSWGTANTEAFF; CDR3nt: TGTGCCAGCAGCTGGGGGACAGCAAACACTGAAGCTTTCTTT; d_gene: TRBD1; abundance: few; j_gene: TRBJ1-1; v_gene: TRBV13
CDR3aa: CASSESGSNQPQHF; CDR3nt: TGTGCCAGCAGTGAATCTGGCAGCAATCAGCCCCAGCATTTT; d_gene: .; abundance: once; j_gene: TRBJ1-5; v_gene: TRBV6-1
CDR3aa: CASSLQRGNYEQYF; CDR3nt: TGTGCCAGCAGCTTACAACGAGGGAACTACGAGCAGTACTTC; d_gene: .; abundance: .; j_gene: TRBJ2-7; v_gene: TRBV7-2
CDR3aa: CASSLVRGRGYTEAFF; CDR3nt: TGTGCCAGCAGCTTAGTGCGGGGGCGCGGGTACACTGAAGCTTTCTTT; d_gene: .; abundance: few; j_gene: TRBJ1-1; v_gene: TRBV13
CDR3aa: CAISDSNYGYTF; CDR3nt: TGTGCCATCAGTGATAGTAACTATGGCTACACCTTC; d_gene: .; abundance: .; j_gene: TRBJ1-2; v_gene: TRBV10-3
CDR3aa: CASQQELNTGELFF; CDR3nt: TGCGCCAGCCAACAGGAACTTAACACCGGGGAGCTGTTTTTT; d_gene: .; abundance: .; j_gene: TRBJ2-2; v_gene: TRBV10-1
CDR3aa: CASRTPGGYGTEAFF; CDR3nt: TGTGCCAGCAGGACGCCGGGGGGGTATGGCACTGAAGCTTTCTTT; d_gene: .; abundance: .; j_gene: TRBJ1-1; v_gene: TRBV6-5
CDR3aa: CASSLSSGHMSPGGAPLHF; CDR3nt: TGTGCCAGCAGTTTATCTTCGGGACATATGAGTCCCGGAGGTGCACCCCTCCACTTT; d_gene: .; abundance: .; j_gene: TRBJ1-6; v_gene: TRBV28
CDR3aa: CASSLAGEVSEQYF; CDR3nt: TGTGCCAGTAGTCTCGCGGGAGAGGTCAGCGAGCAGTACTTC; d_gene: TRBD2; abundance: .; j_gene: TRBJ2-7; v_gene: TRBV19
CDR3aa: CASNSLGGRDGNYGYTF; CDR3nt: TGTGCCAGTAACTCCTTAGGGGGAAGGGACGGTAACTATGGCTACACCTTC; d_gene: .; abundance: .; j_gene: TRBJ1-2; v_gene: TRBV19
CDR3aa: CASSSRPPGQEVRQPQHF; CDR3nt: TGTGCCAGCAGTTCCCGACCCCCCGGACAGGAGGTAAGGCAGCCCCAGCATTTT; d_gene: TRBD1; abundance: .; j_gene: TRBJ1-5; v_gene: TRBV27
CDR3aa: CASSPEGARYEQYF; CDR3nt: TGTGCCAGCTCACCAGAGGGGGCTAGGTACGAGCAGTACTTC; d_gene: TRBD1; abundance: .; j_gene: TRBJ2-7; v_gene: TRBV18
CDR3aa: CASREQDEQFF; CDR3nt: TGTGCAAGTCGCGAACAAGATGAGCAGTTCTTC; d_gene: .; abundance: .; j_gene: TRBJ2-1; v_gene: TRBV12-2
CDR3aa: CASSLEVVGGGNSPLHF; CDR3nt: TGTGCCAGCAGCTTAGAGGTGGTTGGAGGAGGAAATTCACCCCTCCACTTT; d_gene: .; abundance: .; j_gene: TRBJ1-6; v_gene: TRBV7-9
CDR3aa: CASSLLLERESIRYF; CDR3nt: TGTGCCAGCAGTTTACTCCTTGAGCGGGAGTCCATCCGGTACTTC; d_gene: TRBD2; abundance: .; j_gene: TRBJ2-7; v_gene: TRBV27
CDR3aa: CASSLAAGNTIYF; CDR3nt: TGTGCCAGCAGCTTGGCCGCTGGAAACACCATATATTTT; d_gene: .; abundance: .; j_gene: TRBJ1-3; v_gene: TRBV5-4
CDR3aa: CASSPVGGSNEKLFF; CDR3nt: TGTGCCAGCAGCCCGGTTGGGGGCTCTAATGAAAAACTGTTTTTT; d_gene: .; abundance: .; j_gene: TRBJ1-4; v_gene: TRBV7-8
CDR3aa: CASNLGQLNTEAFF; CDR3nt: TGTGCCAGTAACCTGGGACAGCTAAACACTGAAGCTTTCTTT; d_gene: TRBD1; abundance: .; j_gene: TRBJ1-1; v_gene: TRBV19
CDR3aa: CASIRTGEFGELFF; CDR3nt: TGTGCCAGCATCAGGACAGGGGAGTTCGGGGAGCTGTTTTTT; d_gene: TRBD1; abundance: few; j_gene: TRBJ2-2; v_gene: TRBV6-1
CDR3aa: CASRLGGAPTEAFF; CDR3nt: TGTGCCAGCAGGTTGGGGGGGGCGCCCACTGAAGCTTTCTTT; d_gene: .; abundance: once; j_gene: TRBJ1-1; v_gene: TRBV28
CDR3aa: CASSLAAGRTEAFF; CDR3nt: TGTGCCAGCAGCTTAGCGGCAGGCCGCACTGAAGCTTTCTTT; d_gene: .; abundance: .; j_gene: TRBJ1-1; v_gene: TRBV11-2
CDR3aa: CASSLWTGENQPQHF; CDR3nt: TGTGCCAGCAGCTTGTGGACAGGAGAGAATCAGCCCCAGCATTTT; d_gene: TRBD1; abundance: .; j_gene: TRBJ1-5; v_gene: TRBV7-2
CDR3aa: CASSEGALGYGYTF; CDR3nt: TGTGCCAGCAGTGAGGGGGCGCTTGGATATGGCTACACCTTC; d_gene: .; abundance: .; j_gene: TRBJ1-2; v_gene: TRBV25-1
CDR3aa: CASSRRQGAEGSIGELFF; CDR3nt: TGTGCCAGCAGCCGCCGACAGGGTGCGGAGGGGAGCATCGGGGAGCTGTTTTTT; d_gene: .; abundance: once; j_gene: TRBJ2-2; v_gene: TRBV14
CDR3aa: CASNDGGADTDTQYF; CDR3nt: TGTGCCAGCAACGACGGTGGGGCTGACACAGATACGCAGTATTTT; d_gene: .; abundance: once; j_gene: TRBJ2-3; v_gene: TRBV6-1
CDR3aa: CASSTSGQGDMNTEAFF; CDR3nt: TGTGCCAGCAGTACCTCGGGACAGGGGGATATGAACACTGAAGCTTTCTTT; d_gene: TRBD1; abundance: .; j_gene: TRBJ1-1; v_gene: TRBV27
CDR3aa: CASSRGQGETQYF; CDR3nt: TGTGCCAGCAGCCGGGGACAGGGGGAGACCCAGTACTTC; d_gene: TRBD1; abundance: .; j_gene: TRBJ2-5; v_gene: TRBV11-3
CDR3aa: CASSPRERGSYEQYF; CDR3nt: TGCGCCAGCAGCCCTAGGGAGCGGGGGAGCTACGAGCAGTACTTC; d_gene: TRBD2; abundance: .; j_gene: TRBJ2-7; v_gene: TRBV4-3
CDR3aa: CASSSGTSGVDTQYF; CDR3nt: TGTGCCAGCAGTTCAGGGACTAGCGGGGTTGATACGCAGTATTTT; d_gene: TRBD2; abundance: .; j_gene: TRBJ2-3; v_gene: TRBV6-5
CDR3aa: CAISDIASVYEQYF; CDR3nt: TGTGCCATCAGTGATATAGCTAGCGTCTACGAGCAGTACTTC; d_gene: .; abundance: .; j_gene: TRBJ2-7; v_gene: TRBV10-3
CDR3aa: CASSLHTRFEQYF; CDR3nt: TGTGCCAGCAGCCTACACACCCGCTTTGAGCAGTACTTC; d_gene: .; abundance: .; j_gene: TRBJ2-7; v_gene: TRBV14
CDR3aa: CASLLPGLRWSDTEAFF; CDR3nt: TGTGCCAGCCTTCTGCCGGGACTTAGGTGGAGTGACACTGAAGCTTTCTTT; d_gene: .; abundance: .; j_gene: TRBJ1-1; v_gene: TRBV2
CDR3aa: CASVLEVGYTF; CDR3nt: TGTGCCAGCGTCCTTGAGGTTGGCTACACCTTC; d_gene: .; abundance: few; j_gene: TRBJ1-2; v_gene: TRBV2
CDR3aa: CASSVRTGNSPLHF; CDR3nt: TGTGCCAGCAGTGTCAGGACGGGGAATTCACCCCTCCACTTT; d_gene: .; abundance: .; j_gene: TRBJ1-6; v_gene: TRBV2
CDR3aa: CASSVTGTGFRELFF; CDR3nt: TGTGCCAGCAGCGTAACCGGGACAGGGTTCAGGGAGCTGTTTTTT; d_gene: TRBD1; abundance: .; j_gene: TRBJ2-2; v_gene: TRBV9
CDR3aa: CASSASGLAGATGELFF; CDR3nt: TGTGCCAGCAGCGCCTCCGGGCTAGCGGGGGCCACCGGGGAGCTGTTTTTT; d_gene: TRBD2; abundance: .; j_gene: TRBJ2-2; v_gene: TRBV11-3
CDR3aa: CASSSYEMNTEAFF; CDR3nt: TGCGCCAGCAGCTCCTATGAAATGAACACTGAAGCTTTCTTT; d_gene: .; abundance: .; j_gene: TRBJ1-1; v_gene: TRBV5-1